The TCR beta chain described here comes from a study of control samples from healthy donors and cancer patients. Assay used: immunoSEQ multiplex PCR; TCRdb lists only in-frame clones, some missing. Of tens of thousands of clones in the sample, around 80% were seen once. The sample taken for sequencing was PBMCs. This TCR came from a man in his sixties with head and neck cancer.

The CDR3 DNA is TGTGCCAGCAGCTTAGCGGGAGGGACAGATACGCAGTATTTT. Its translation: CASSLAGGTDTQYF. The rearrangement links TRBV11-2 to TRBJ2-3; 8 bases are a match to TRBD2. CDR1 and CDR2 (germline): SGHAT, FQNNGV. The length of the CDR3 is 14 residues. V trimming: 1 base; J trimming: 3 bases; junction bases outside the gene matches: 0.